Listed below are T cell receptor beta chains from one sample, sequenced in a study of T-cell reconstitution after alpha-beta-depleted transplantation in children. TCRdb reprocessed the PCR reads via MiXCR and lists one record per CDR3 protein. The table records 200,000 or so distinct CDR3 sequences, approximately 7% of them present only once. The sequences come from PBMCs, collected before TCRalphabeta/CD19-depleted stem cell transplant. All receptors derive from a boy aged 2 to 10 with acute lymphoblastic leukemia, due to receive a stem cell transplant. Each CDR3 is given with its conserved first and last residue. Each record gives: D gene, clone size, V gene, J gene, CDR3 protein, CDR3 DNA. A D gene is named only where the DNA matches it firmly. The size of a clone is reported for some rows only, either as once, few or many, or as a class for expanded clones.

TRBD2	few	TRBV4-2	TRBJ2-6	CASSQDPPTSGRSGANVLTF	TGTGCCAGCAGCCAAGATCCCCCAACTAGCGGGAGGTCTGGGGCCAACGTCCTGACTTTC
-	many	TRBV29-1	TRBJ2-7	CSARDPVSYEQYF	TGCAGCGCCCGGGACCCCGTCTCCTACGAGCAGTACTTC
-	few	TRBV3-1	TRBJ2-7	CASSRTLSYEQYF	TGTGCCAGCAGCCGAACGCTGTCCTACGAGCAGTACTTC
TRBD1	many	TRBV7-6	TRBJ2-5	CASNSKDRGFQETQYF	TGTGCCAGCAACTCCAAGGACAGGGGTTTCCAAGAGACCCAGTACTTC
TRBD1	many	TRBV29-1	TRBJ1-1	CSVGWDRATEAFF	TGCAGCGTTGGATGGGACAGGGCCACTGAAGCTTTCTTT
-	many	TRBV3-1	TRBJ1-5	CASGRSYSNQPQHF	TGTGCCAGCGGGCGGAGTTATAGCAATCAGCCCCAGCATTTT
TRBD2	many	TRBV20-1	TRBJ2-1	CSARGLAISYNEQFF	TGCAGTGCTAGGGGACTAGCGATCTCCTACAATGAGCAGTTCTTC
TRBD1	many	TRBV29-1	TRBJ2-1	CSAGPLTAGTANSYNEQFF	TGCAGCGCCGGTCCCCTGACGGCCGGGACAGCAAATTCCTACAATGAGCAGTTCTTC
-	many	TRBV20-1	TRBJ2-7	CSAIILGSGYEQYF	TGCAGTGCGATTATCCTTGGCTCGGGCTACGAGCAGTACTTC
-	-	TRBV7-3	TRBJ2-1	CASSLPGAYNEQFF	TGTGCCAGCAGCCTACCGGGGGCCTACAATGAGCAGTTCTTC
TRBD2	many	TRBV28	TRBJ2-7	CASSFPAGGYEQYF	TGTGCCAGCAGTTTCCCAGCGGGAGGTTACGAGCAGTACTTC
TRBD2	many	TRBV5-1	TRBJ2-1	CASSGTSDLGEQFF	TGCGCCAGCTCCGGGACTAGCGATCTGGGTGAGCAGTTCTTC
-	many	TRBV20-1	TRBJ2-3	CSAPQPTGVSTDTQYF	TGCAGTGCTCCGCAGCCAACGGGGGTGAGCACAGATACGCAGTATTTT
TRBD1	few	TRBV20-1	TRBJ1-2	CSARGRDRAAYGYTF	TGCAGTGCGAGAGGCCGGGACAGGGCCGCGTATGGCTACACCTTC
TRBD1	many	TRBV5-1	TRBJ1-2	CASSLAGGYGYTF	TGCGCCAGCAGCTTGGCAGGGGGCTATGGCTACACCTTC
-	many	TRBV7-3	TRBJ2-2	CASSPVNTGELFF	TGTGCCAGCAGCCCGGTGAACACCGGGGAGCTGTTTTTT
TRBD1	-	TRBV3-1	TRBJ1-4	CASSPSTGREKLFF	TGTGCCAGCAGCCCCTCGACAGGGAGAGAAAAACTGTTTTTT
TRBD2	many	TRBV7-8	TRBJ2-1	CASSWTSGGYNEQFF	TGTGCCAGCAGCTGGACTAGCGGGGGTTACAATGAGCAGTTCTTC
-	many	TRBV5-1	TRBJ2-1	CASSPDPTTYNEQFF	TGCGCCAGCAGCCCCGACCCGACCACATACAATGAGCAGTTCTTC
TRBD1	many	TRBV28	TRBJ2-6	CASSTGDSSGANVLTF	TGTGCCAGCAGCACCGGGGACAGCTCTGGGGCCAACGTCCTGACTTTC
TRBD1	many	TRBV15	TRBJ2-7	CATSGFGQDLSYEQYF	TGTGCCACCAGCGGCTTCGGACAGGACCTCTCCTACGAGCAGTACTTC
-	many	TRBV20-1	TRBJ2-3	CSAPGTGRRRDTQYF	TGCAGTGCCCCCGGGACCGGGAGAAGGAGAGATACGCAGTATTTT
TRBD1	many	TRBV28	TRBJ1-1	CASSIQGTYTEAFF	TGTGCCAGCAGTATACAGGGGACCTACACTGAAGCTTTCTTT
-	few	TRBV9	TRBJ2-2	CASTRSARAGELFF	TGTGCCAGCACGCGTAGTGCCCGCGCCGGGGAGCTGTTTTTT
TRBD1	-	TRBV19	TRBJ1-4	CASLQGADEKLFF	TGTGCCAGTCTACAGGGGGCGGATGAAAAACTGTTTTTT
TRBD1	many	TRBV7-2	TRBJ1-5	CASSPGQGANQPQHF	TGTGCCAGCAGCCCGGGACAGGGGGCCAATCAGCCCCAGCATTTT